Below, one TCR beta chain is given with its context. Its specificity is unknown. The data derive from a study of shared clonotypes between healthy human individuals. General study findings and limits: Larger richness was generally estimated for naive than memory subsets. For naive CD4 cells, around 5% of clonotypes were shared across four donors. The generation probabilities recorded for non-shared clonotypes fell below those of clonotypes shared by all four donors.

V was clipped by 2 bases and J by 5 bases, with 15 bases between them. This CDR3 comprises 15 residues. Per germline, CDR1 SGHRS and CDR2 YFSETQ. TCRdb's table, derived via immunoSEQ multiplex PCR, lists solely in-frame clones and lacks some. Here the sample spans fewer than 2.5 million clones, roughly 93% being singletons. Free of recent acute infections or vaccinations, the donors were healthy HIV-negative adults. The sample was naive CD4+ T cells from PBMCs. This sample's subset: CD45RA+ positively selected. V gene TRBV5-1 combines with J gene TRBJ2-3; D call uncertain. This TCR came from a man between 18 and 29 years old in good health. Some clones in this sample may be carry-over from other donors' samples. Here the CDR3 DNA reads TGCGCCAGCAGCTTCTTAGCCGGGTTTAAAGATACGCAGTATTTT. Translating gives CASSFLAGFKDTQYF.